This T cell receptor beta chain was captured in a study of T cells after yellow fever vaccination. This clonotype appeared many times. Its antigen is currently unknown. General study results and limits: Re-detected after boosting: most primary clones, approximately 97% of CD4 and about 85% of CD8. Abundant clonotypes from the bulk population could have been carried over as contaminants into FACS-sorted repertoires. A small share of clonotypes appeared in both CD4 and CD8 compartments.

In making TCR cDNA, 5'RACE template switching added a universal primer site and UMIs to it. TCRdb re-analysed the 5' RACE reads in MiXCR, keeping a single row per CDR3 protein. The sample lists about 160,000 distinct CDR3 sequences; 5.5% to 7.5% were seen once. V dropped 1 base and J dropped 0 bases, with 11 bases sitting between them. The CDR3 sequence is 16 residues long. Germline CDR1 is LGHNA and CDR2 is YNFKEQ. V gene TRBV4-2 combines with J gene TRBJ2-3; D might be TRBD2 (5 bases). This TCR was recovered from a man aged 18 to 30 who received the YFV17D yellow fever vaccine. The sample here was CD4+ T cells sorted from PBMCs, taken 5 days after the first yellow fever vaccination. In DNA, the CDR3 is TGTGCCAGCAGCCAAGGGACTTTCTATAGCACAGATACGCAGTATTTT. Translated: CASSQGTFYSTDTQYF.